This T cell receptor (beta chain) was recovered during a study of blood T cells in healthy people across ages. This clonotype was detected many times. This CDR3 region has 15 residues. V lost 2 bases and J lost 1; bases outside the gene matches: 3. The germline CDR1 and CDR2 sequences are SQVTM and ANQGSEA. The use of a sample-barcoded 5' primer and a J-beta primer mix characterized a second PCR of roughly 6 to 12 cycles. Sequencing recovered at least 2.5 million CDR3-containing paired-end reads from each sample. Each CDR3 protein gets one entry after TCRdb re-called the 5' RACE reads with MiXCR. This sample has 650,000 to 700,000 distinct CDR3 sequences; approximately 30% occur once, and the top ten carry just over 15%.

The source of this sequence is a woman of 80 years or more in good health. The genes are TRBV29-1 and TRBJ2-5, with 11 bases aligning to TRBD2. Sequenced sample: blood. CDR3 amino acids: CSVENSGGGQETQYF. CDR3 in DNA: TGCAGCGTTGAAAATAGCGGGGGGGGCCAAGAGACCCAGTACTTC.